These T cell receptor beta chains were read from a single sample in a study of cytomegalovirus exposure and HLA in healthy donors. Data came from immunoSEQ multiplex PCR; TCRdb stores just in-frame clones and leaves some out. The sample records approximately 100,000 clones, about 70% being singletons. Sequenced: PBMCs. These receptors all stem from a man aged 45-65 years in good health and CMV-seropositive. CDR3s include the opening cysteine and the closing phenylalanine or tryptophan. The D gene is left open where the match is weak. Some rows mark clone size as missing; the rest say once, few, many or name a class of expanded clone.

v_gene,d_gene,abundance,j_gene,CDR3aa,CDR3nt
TRBV5-1,TRBD1,-,TRBJ2-3,CASSSAPAGTGPDTQYF,TGCGCCAGCAGCTCCGCCCCCGCCGGGACAGGGCCAGATACGCAGTATTTT
TRBV19,-,-,TRBJ1-2,CASSTLAVGSGYTF,TGTGCCAGTAGTACCCTAGCGGTTGGTTCTGGCTACACCTTC
TRBV7-7,-,-,TRBJ2-5,CASSTDRTETQYF,TGTGCCAGCAGCACGGACAGAACGGAGACCCAGTACTTC
TRBV6-1,-,-,TRBJ2-5,CASRKGEKETQYF,TGTGCCAGCAGGAAGGGGGAAAAAGAGACCCAGTACTTC
TRBV6-4,TRBD1,once,TRBJ1-2,CASSDSVGQGTRGYTF,TGTGCCAGCAGTGACTCTGTGGGACAGGGAACCCGTGGCTACACCTTC
TRBV9,TRBD1,-,TRBJ1-3,CASSRQGVGNTIYF,TGTGCCAGCAGCCGACAGGGGGTTGGAAACACCATATATTTT
TRBV5-1,-,-,TRBJ2-3,CASSLNPPAGRETDTQYF,TGCGCCAGCAGCTTGAACCCCCCTGCGGGGCGCGAGACAGATACGCAGTATTTT
TRBV6-1,-,-,TRBJ1-3,CASSEAPRAIRGTIYF,TGTGCCAGCAGTGAAGCCCCCAGGGCGATAAGGGGCACCATATATTTT
TRBV6-5,TRBD2,few,TRBJ2-1,CASSLAGGGPNEQFF,TGTGCCAGCAGTTTAGCGGGGGGGGGCCCCAATGAGCAGTTCTTC
TRBV5-1,TRBD2,few,TRBJ2-5,CASSLWQGGETQYF,TGCGCCAGCAGCTTATGGCAGGGAGGGGAGACCCAGTACTTC
TRBV12-5,TRBD1,-,TRBJ2-5,CASGGGGTGVETQYF,TGTGCTAGTGGTGGCGGCGGGACAGGGGTAGAGACCCAGTACTTC
TRBV19,TRBD1,-,TRBJ2-1,CASSPWGQDMEQFF,TGTGCCAGTAGTCCGTGGGGACAGGACATGGAGCAGTTCTTC
TRBV5-1,-,-,TRBJ2-5,CASSPGGAQETQYF,TGCGCCAGCAGCCCCGGAGGGGCGCAAGAGACCCAGTACTTC
TRBV5-8,-,-,TRBJ1-1,CASSLIDQDTEAFF,TGTGCCAGCAGCTTGATTGACCAGGACACTGAAGCTTTCTTT
TRBV5-1,TRBD2,-,TRBJ2-2,CASSSRSGTSVPGELFF,TGCGCCAGCAGCTCGCGATCCGGGACTAGCGTCCCCGGGGAGCTGTTTTTT
TRBV6-1,TRBD1,-,TRBJ1-5,CASRGQGDQPQHF,TGTGCCAGCAGAGGGCAGGGGGATCAGCCCCAGCATTTT
TRBV2,-,-,TRBJ1-2,CASKRNRDSSNYGYTF,TGTGCCAGCAAAAGAAACAGGGATAGTTCTAACTATGGCTACACCTTC
TRBV19,-,-,TRBJ1-2,CASTPTGPGGYTF,TGTGCCAGTACCCCGACAGGCCCGGGGGGCTACACCTTC
TRBV19,TRBD1,-,TRBJ1-2,CASTSGGNYGYTF,TGTGCCAGTACGTCAGGGGGTAACTATGGCTACACCTTC
TRBV5-1,TRBD1,-,TRBJ2-7,CASSLPGTGGEQYF,TGCGCCAGCAGCTTGCCCGGGACAGGGGGCGAGCAGTACTTC
TRBV27,-,few,TRBJ2-7,CASSSHLTSYEQYF,TGTGCCAGCAGTTCCCACCTTACTAGTTACGAGCAGTACTTC
TRBV7-3,TRBD1,few,TRBJ2-1,CASSFGTDPGNEQFF,TGTGCCAGCAGCTTCGGGACAGACCCGGGGAATGAGCAGTTCTTC
TRBV6-5,-,-,TRBJ1-1,CASSPTPGDRGEAFF,TGTGCCAGCAGTCCCACCCCTGGCGATCGGGGTGAAGCTTTCTTT
TRBV5-1,TRBD2,-,TRBJ2-5,CASSLFHGGAETQYF,TGCGCCAGCAGCCTATTTCACGGGGGGGCGGAGACCCAGTACTTC
TRBV9,-,-,TRBJ2-1,CASSGYSASSYNEQFF,TGTGCCAGCAGTGGATACAGTGCAAGCTCCTACAATGAGCAGTTCTTC
TRBV28,-,-,TRBJ2-7,CASSSPGDSYEQYF,TGTGCCAGCAGTTCCCCAGGGGATTCCTACGAGCAGTACTTC
TRBV18,TRBD2,-,TRBJ2-1,CASSLGLNNEQFF,TGTGCCAGCTCATTGGGACTAAACAATGAGCAGTTCTTC
TRBV11-2,-,few,TRBJ2-3,CASSLDLDRPDTQYF,TGTGCCAGCAGCTTAGACCTGGACAGACCAGATACGCAGTATTTT
TRBV6-1,-,-,TRBJ2-7,CASSPGTNQYEQYF,TGTGCCAGCAGCCCCGGGACAAATCAATACGAGCAGTACTTC
TRBV5-4,TRBD2,-,TRBJ2-3,CASSSGTSDTDTQYF,TGTGCCAGCAGCTCCGGGACTAGCGACACAGATACGCAGTATTTT
TRBV27,-,-,TRBJ1-6,CASSLLHADSPLHF,TGTGCCAGCAGTTTACTCCACGCGGATTCGCCCCTCCACTTT
TRBV18,TRBD1,-,TRBJ2-2,CASSPFGQGSTGELFF,TGTGCCAGCTCACCATTCGGACAGGGGAGCACCGGGGAGCTGTTTTTT
TRBV19,TRBD1,-,TRBJ1-1,CASSIWDSLGDTEAFF,TGTGCCAGTAGTATATGGGACAGCTTAGGCGACACTGAAGCTTTCTTT
TRBV9,TRBD2,-,TRBJ2-4,CASSATGLAGNIQYF,TGTGCCAGCAGCGCCACGGGACTAGCGGGAAACATTCAGTACTTC
TRBV10-3,TRBD1,-,TRBJ1-2,CAISDDRGRRGYTF,TGTGCCATCAGCGACGACAGGGGGCGTCGTGGCTACACCTTC
TRBV2,TRBD2,-,TRBJ2-5,CASSSPSGAGGGETQYF,TGTGCCAGCAGCTCACCCAGCGGCGCGGGAGGCGGAGAGACCCAGTACTTC
TRBV2,TRBD1,-,TRBJ1-6,CASSDRGLDSPLHF,TGTGCCAGCAGTGACAGGGGGCTCGATTCACCCCTCCACTTT
TRBV21-1,-,once,TRBJ2-1,CASSKARERETGYNEQFF,TGTGCCAGCAGCAAAGCGAGAGAACGTGAGACAGGATACAATGAGCAGTTCTTC
TRBV5-1,TRBD1,-,TRBJ2-7,CASSLGTGQALTGEQYF,TGCGCCAGCAGCTTGGGGACGGGACAGGCCCTAACGGGCGAGCAGTACTTC
TRBV5-1,TRBD1,few,TRBJ2-1,CASSLADRTPKFF,TGCGCCAGCAGCTTGGCGGACAGGACCCCTAAGTTCTTC
TRBV5-4,TRBD1,-,TRBJ1-2,CASSMTGGSGYGYTF,TGTGCCAGCAGTATGACAGGGGGCTCAGGCTATGGCTACACCTTC
TRBV6-5,-,-,TRBJ1-4,CASRIGQRNEKLFF,TGTGCCAGCAGGATCGGACAGCGTAATGAAAAACTGTTTTTT
TRBV19,-,-,TRBJ1-2,CASSISPPGVARGYTF,TGTGCCAGTAGTATCTCACCCCCGGGGGTGGCTCGGGGCTACACCTTC
TRBV5-1,TRBD2,-,TRBJ2-3,CASSLARDSGVRPDTQYF,TGCGCCAGCAGCTTGGCCAGGGATAGCGGGGTCAGGCCAGATACGCAGTATTTT
TRBV2,-,-,TRBJ2-5,CASSVGGWGETQYF,TGTGCCAGCAGTGTGGGGGGTTGGGGAGAGACCCAGTACTTC
TRBV29-1,-,-,TRBJ2-1,CSVHHNEQFF,TGCAGCGTACACCACAATGAGCAGTTCTTC
TRBV7-2,TRBD1,-,TRBJ2-3,CASSLVTGATDTQYF,TGTGCCAGCAGCTTAGTCACAGGGGCCACAGATACGCAGTATTTT
TRBV2,-,-,TRBJ2-3,CASSEGARDTQYF,TGTGCCAGCAGTGAAGGTGCGAGGGATACGCAGTATTTT
TRBV30,-,-,TRBJ2-1,CAWSGSSYNEQFF,TGTGCCTGGAGTGGGAGCTCCTACAATGAGCAGTTCTTC
TRBV2,TRBD2,-,TRBJ2-5,CASSASGPETQYF,TGTGCCAGCAGTGCTAGCGGGCCAGAGACCCAGTACTTC
TRBV30,-,-,TRBJ2-5,CARRNGETQYF,TGTGCCCGGAGAAACGGGGAGACCCAGTACTTC
TRBV5-4,-,few,TRBJ1-1,CASGRVNTEAFF,TGTGCCAGCGGGCGGGTGAACACTGAAGCTTTCTTT
TRBV5-1,-,few,TRBJ1-4,CASSLEAATNEKLFF,TGCGCCAGCAGCTTGGAAGCTGCAACTAATGAAAAACTGTTTTTT
TRBV6-5,TRBD2,few,TRBJ2-7,CASSYSSGSFYEQYF,TGTGCCAGCAGTTATTCTAGCGGGAGTTTCTACGAGCAGTACTTC
TRBV27,-,few,TRBJ1-4,CASSASVASSTEKLFF,TGTGCCAGCAGCGCCTCGGTAGCCTCCTCAACGGAAAAACTGTTTTTT
TRBV6-1,-,-,TRBJ1-3,CASSELGLYSGNTIYF,TGTGCCAGCAGTGAATTGGGACTGTACTCTGGAAACACCATATATTTT
TRBV5-1,TRBD2,-,TRBJ2-3,CASSSAGLAGIDTQYF,TGCGCCAGCAGCTCGGCGGGACTAGCGGGAATAGATACGCAGTATTTT